The sequence of this T cell receptor beta chain was determined in a study of beta chain features in type 1 diabetes. Study-level findings and limits: No resolution was reached here on whether HLA type influences TCRB rearrangement.

Expressed TCRB transcripts got sequenced, as all isolated RNA was reverse transcribed. Libraries were prepared by immunoSEQ multiplex PCR; TCRdb keeps only in-frame clonotypes and omits some of them. Of around 400,000 clones in the sample, over 9.5% were seen once. It was via CD45RO/CCR7/CD25/CD127/CD95/CD27 that CD4+ naive, central memory, regulatory and stem cell-like memory cells were sorted. This clone was counted only a few times. Its antigen is not identified. The trim removed 5 bases at V and 5 bases at J, leaving 9 bases unmatched. Germline values: CDR1 PRHDT, CDR2 FYEKMQ (reference sequence). This CDR3 region has 15 residues.

The rearrangement links TRBV13 to TRBJ2-7, with TRBD2 matching over 10 bases. Source material: naive CD4+ T cells from blood. The TCR was taken from a man younger than 35 in good health. The CDR3 nucleotides read TGTGCCAGCAGCCAGGGGGCTAGCGGGAGCCACGAGCAGTACTTC. It yields the protein CASSQGASGSHEQYF. Full variable domain (rest looked up from reference TRBV13 and TRBJ2-7): AAGVIQSPRHLIKEKRETATLKCYPIPRHDTVYWYQQGPGQDPQFLISFYEKMQSDKGSIPDRFSAQQFSDYHSELNMSSLELGDSALYFCASSQGASGSHEQYFGPGTRLTVT.